This entry lists 2 T cell receptor beta chains sequenced from one sample in a study of T cell responses to AZD1222 COVID-19 vaccine. The assay was immunoSEQ multiplex PCR, and TCRdb's table has in-frame clones only and misses some. This table has around 150,000 clones, approximately 89% appearing once. The sample was peripheral blood, taken on day 0 of AZD1222 vaccination. These receptors were taken from an adult in good health.

CDR3 protein: CASSAGTGGEETQYF. The CDR3, as DNA: TGTGCCAGCAGCGCCGGGACAGGGGGAGAAGAGACCCAGTACTTC. J is TRBJ2-5 and V is TRBV5-4; TRBD1 matches at 11 bases. This CDR3 comprises 15 residues. The V segment lost 4 bases and the J segment 3 bases; nucleotides outside the gene matches: 5. CDR1 is SGHNT and CDR2 is YYREEE in the germline V gene (reference sequence).

The CDR3 sequence is CASSQEPGGGNGYTF. The CDR3 region has the DNA TGCGCCAGCAGCCAAGAGCCCGGGGGCGGTAATGGCTACACCTTC. The chain recombines TRBV4-3 with TRBJ1-2; TRBD1 is a possible D gene (6 bases). Germline V gives CDR1 LGHNA, CDR2 YSLEER. CDR3 length: 15 residues. Trimming cost V 0 bases and J 6 bases, with 14 bases left between them.